The rows below give T cell receptor beta chains drawn from one sample of a study of T-cell reconstitution after alpha-beta-depleted transplantation in children. TCRdb redid the calling of the PCR reads with MiXCR, one entry per CDR3 protein. Among about 400,000 distinct CDR3 sequences listed, roughly 14% were seen once. The material sequenced was PBMCs, taken from the stem cell graft. These TCRs come from a human donor who donated a stem cell graft to a child with Fanconi anemia. CDR3s include the opening cysteine and the closing phenylalanine or tryptophan. The order of the fields is D gene, J gene, CDR3 length, clone size, V gene, CDR3 DNA, CDR3 protein. A D gene is named only where the DNA matches it firmly. The size of a clone is reported for some rows only, either as once, few or many, or as a class for expanded clones.

d_call: .; j_call: TRBJ1-6; cdr3_length: 15; clone_size: few; v_call: TRBV7-2; cdr3_nt: TGTGCCAGCAGCTTAGGGCCGGACTATAATTCACCCCTCCACTTT; cdr3_aa: CASSLGPDYNSPLHF
d_call: .; j_call: TRBJ1-4; cdr3_length: 13; clone_size: .; v_call: TRBV30; cdr3_nt: TGTGCCTGGAGTTCTGGGCCTAATGAAAAACTGTTTTTT; cdr3_aa: CAWSSGPNEKLFF
d_call: .; j_call: TRBJ1-5; cdr3_length: 12; clone_size: few; v_call: TRBV3-1; cdr3_nt: TGTGCCAGCAGCCAAAGGGATCAGCCCCAGCATTTT; cdr3_aa: CASSQRDQPQHF
d_call: .; j_call: TRBJ2-2; cdr3_length: 14; clone_size: few; v_call: TRBV7-8; cdr3_nt: TGTGCCAGCAGCTTCCCGGGGGTCACCGGGGAGCTGTTTTTT; cdr3_aa: CASSFPGVTGELFF
d_call: .; j_call: TRBJ2-5; cdr3_length: 14; clone_size: few; v_call: TRBV29-1; cdr3_nt: TGCAGCGTGAGGCCGGGACACCCCCAAGAGACCCAGTACTTC; cdr3_aa: CSVRPGHPQETQYF
d_call: .; j_call: TRBJ2-3; cdr3_length: 12; clone_size: many; v_call: TRBV4-3; cdr3_nt: TGCGCCAGCAGCCAAGAAATGGGTACGCAGTATTTT; cdr3_aa: CASSQEMGTQYF
d_call: .; j_call: TRBJ1-5; cdr3_length: 20; clone_size: few; v_call: TRBV5-1; cdr3_nt: TGCGCCAGCAGCTTGGCCCCGCAGGAGGACAGAATCAATAGCAATCAGCCCCAGCATTTT; cdr3_aa: CASSLAPQEDRINSNQPQHF
d_call: TRBD1; j_call: TRBJ2-3; cdr3_length: 17; clone_size: many; v_call: TRBV4-3; cdr3_nt: TGCGCCAGCAGCCAGGCTATAACAGGGGTGGGCACAGATACGCAGTATTTT; cdr3_aa: CASSQAITGVGTDTQYF
d_call: .; j_call: TRBJ2-7; cdr3_length: 14; clone_size: .; v_call: TRBV4-3; cdr3_nt: TGCGCCAGCAGCCAACGGCTATCCTCCTACGAGCAGTACTTC; cdr3_aa: CASSQRLSSYEQYF
d_call: .; j_call: TRBJ2-7; cdr3_length: 13; clone_size: .; v_call: TRBV5-1; cdr3_nt: TGCGCCAGCAACGGCCTGGGGGCCAACGAGCAGTACTTC; cdr3_aa: CASNGLGANEQYF
d_call: .; j_call: TRBJ2-1; cdr3_length: 15; clone_size: many; v_call: TRBV7-2; cdr3_nt: TGTGCCAGCAGCTTAATGGCAGTCTCCTACAATGAGCAGTTCTTC; cdr3_aa: CASSLMAVSYNEQFF
d_call: .; j_call: TRBJ1-5; cdr3_length: 16; clone_size: few; v_call: TRBV10-3; cdr3_nt: TGTGCCATCAGTGAGTCGAGAGGGGAAGAGAATCAGCCCCAGCATTTT; cdr3_aa: CAISESRGEENQPQHF
d_call: .; j_call: TRBJ2-5; cdr3_length: 13; clone_size: many; v_call: TRBV6-2/TRBV6-3; cdr3_nt: TGTGCCAGCAGCCGAAACAGGGAGGGGACCCAGTACTTC; cdr3_aa: CASSRNREGTQYF
d_call: .; j_call: TRBJ1-5; cdr3_length: 12; clone_size: .; v_call: TRBV5-1; cdr3_nt: TGCGCCAGCAGCGACCCCGGAGGGCCCCAGCATTTT; cdr3_aa: CASSDPGGPQHF
d_call: .; j_call: TRBJ1-6; cdr3_length: 14; clone_size: few; v_call: TRBV20-1; cdr3_nt: TGCAGTGCCCAAACAGTACAAGCTAATTCACCCCTCCACTTT; cdr3_aa: CSAQTVQANSPLHF
d_call: .; j_call: TRBJ1-1; cdr3_length: 13; clone_size: .; v_call: TRBV30; cdr3_nt: TGTGCCTGGAACTATGGAATGAACACTGAAGCTTTCTTT; cdr3_aa: CAWNYGMNTEAFF
d_call: TRBD2; j_call: TRBJ2-3; cdr3_length: 16; clone_size: .; v_call: TRBV7-9; cdr3_nt: TGTGCCAGCAGACTAAGGAGCGGGGGCACCACAGATACGCAGTATTTT; cdr3_aa: CASRLRSGGTTDTQYF
d_call: .; j_call: TRBJ1-1; cdr3_length: 13; clone_size: few; v_call: TRBV19; cdr3_nt: TGTGCCAGTAGTCCAGGGATGGACACTGAAGCTTTCTTT; cdr3_aa: CASSPGMDTEAFF
d_call: .; j_call: TRBJ1-6; cdr3_length: 15; clone_size: few; v_call: TRBV12-3/TRBV12-4; cdr3_nt: TGTGCCAGCAGTAGATCGGACGGAGGAGATTCACCCCTCCACTTT; cdr3_aa: CASSRSDGGDSPLHF
d_call: TRBD2; j_call: TRBJ2-3; cdr3_length: 13; clone_size: many; v_call: TRBV5-1; cdr3_nt: TGCGCCAGCAGCTTGGATCCTAGCGGTTCGCAGTATTTT; cdr3_aa: CASSLDPSGSQYF
d_call: .; j_call: TRBJ2-7; cdr3_length: 13; clone_size: .; v_call: TRBV6-2/TRBV6-3; cdr3_nt: TGTGCCAGCAGTTACTCGAACCTCTACGAGCAGTACTTC; cdr3_aa: CASSYSNLYEQYF
d_call: TRBD2; j_call: TRBJ2-7; cdr3_length: 16; clone_size: .; v_call: TRBV4-2; cdr3_nt: TGTGCCAGCAGCCAACTCCTAGCGGGGGGGCCCCGCGAGCAGTACTTC; cdr3_aa: CASSQLLAGGPREQYF